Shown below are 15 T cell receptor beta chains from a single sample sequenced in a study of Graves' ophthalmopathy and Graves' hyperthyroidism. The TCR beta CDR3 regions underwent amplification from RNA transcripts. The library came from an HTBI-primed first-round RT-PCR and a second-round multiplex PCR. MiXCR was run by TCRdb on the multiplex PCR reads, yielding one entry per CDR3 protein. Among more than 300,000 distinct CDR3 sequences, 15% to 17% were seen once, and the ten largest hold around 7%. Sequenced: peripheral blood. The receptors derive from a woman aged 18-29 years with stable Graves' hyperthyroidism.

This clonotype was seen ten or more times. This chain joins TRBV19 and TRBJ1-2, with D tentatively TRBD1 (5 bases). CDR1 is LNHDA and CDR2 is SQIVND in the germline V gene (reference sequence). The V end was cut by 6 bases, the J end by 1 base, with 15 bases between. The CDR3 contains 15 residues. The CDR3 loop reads CASSPTVAGNYGYTF. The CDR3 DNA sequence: TGTGCCAGTAGCCCGACAGTGGCGGGTAACTATGGCTACACCTTC.

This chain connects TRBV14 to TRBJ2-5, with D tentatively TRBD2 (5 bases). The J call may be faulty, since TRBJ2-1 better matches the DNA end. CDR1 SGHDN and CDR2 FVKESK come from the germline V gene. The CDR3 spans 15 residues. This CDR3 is CASSPIGRTYNEQFF. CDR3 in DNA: TGTGCCAGCAGCCCTATAGGGAGAACGTACAATGAGCAGTTCTTC.

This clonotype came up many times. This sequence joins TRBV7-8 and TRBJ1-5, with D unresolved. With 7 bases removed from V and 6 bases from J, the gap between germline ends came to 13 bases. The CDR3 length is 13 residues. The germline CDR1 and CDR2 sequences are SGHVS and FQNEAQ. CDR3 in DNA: TGTGCCAGCACCGGGGTGCGGGGTCAGCCCCAGCATTTT. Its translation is CASTGVRGQPQHF.

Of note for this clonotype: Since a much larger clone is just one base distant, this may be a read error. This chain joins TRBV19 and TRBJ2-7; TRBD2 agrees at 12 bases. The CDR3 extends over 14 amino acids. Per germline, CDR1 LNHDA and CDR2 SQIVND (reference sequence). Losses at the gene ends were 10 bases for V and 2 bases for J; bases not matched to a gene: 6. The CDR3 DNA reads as TGTGCCACCGAACTAGCGGGGGGACCCTACGAGCAGTACTTC. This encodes CATELAGGPYEQYF.

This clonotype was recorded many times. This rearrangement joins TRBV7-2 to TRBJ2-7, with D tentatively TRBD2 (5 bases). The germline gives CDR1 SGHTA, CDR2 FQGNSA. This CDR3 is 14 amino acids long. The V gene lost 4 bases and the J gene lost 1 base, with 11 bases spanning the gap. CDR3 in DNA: TGTGCCAGCAGCTATCGTTCGGGGTCCTACGAGCAGTACTTC. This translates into CASSYRSGSYEQYF.

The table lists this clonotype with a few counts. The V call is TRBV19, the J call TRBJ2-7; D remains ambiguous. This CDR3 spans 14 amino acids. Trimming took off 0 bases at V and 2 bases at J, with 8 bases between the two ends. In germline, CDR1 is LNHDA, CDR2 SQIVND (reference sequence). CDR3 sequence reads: CASSIEAEAYEQYF. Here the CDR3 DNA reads TGTGCCAGTAGTATAGAGGCAGAAGCCTACGAGCAGTACTTC.

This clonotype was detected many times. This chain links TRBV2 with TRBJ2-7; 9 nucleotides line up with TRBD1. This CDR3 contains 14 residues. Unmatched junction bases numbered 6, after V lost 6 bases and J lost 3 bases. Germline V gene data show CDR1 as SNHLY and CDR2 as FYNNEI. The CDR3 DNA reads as TGTGCCAGCAGCTCCGGGACAGGGATCTACGAGCAGTACTTC. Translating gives CASSSGTGIYEQYF.

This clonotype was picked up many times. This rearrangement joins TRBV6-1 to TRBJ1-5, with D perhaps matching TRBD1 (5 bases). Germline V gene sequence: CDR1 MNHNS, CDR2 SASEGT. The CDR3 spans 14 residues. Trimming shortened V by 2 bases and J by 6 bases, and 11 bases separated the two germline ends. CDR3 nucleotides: TGTGCCAGCAGTGAAAGTGGGGCCCCTCAGCCCCAGCATTTT. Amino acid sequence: CASSESGAPQPQHF.

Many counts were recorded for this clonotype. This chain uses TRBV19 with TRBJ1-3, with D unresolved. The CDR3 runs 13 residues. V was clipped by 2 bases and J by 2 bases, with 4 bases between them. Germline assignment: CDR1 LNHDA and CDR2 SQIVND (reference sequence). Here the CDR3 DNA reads TGTGCCAGTAGTATACGTCCTGGAAACACCATATATTTT. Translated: CASSIRPGNTIYF.

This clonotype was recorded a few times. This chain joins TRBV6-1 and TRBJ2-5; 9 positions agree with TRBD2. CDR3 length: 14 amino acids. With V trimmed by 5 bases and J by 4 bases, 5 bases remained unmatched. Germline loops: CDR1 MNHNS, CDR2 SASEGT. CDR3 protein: CASSQGTSRETQYF. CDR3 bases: TGTGCCAGCAGTCAAGGGACTAGCCGAGAGACCCAGTACTTC.

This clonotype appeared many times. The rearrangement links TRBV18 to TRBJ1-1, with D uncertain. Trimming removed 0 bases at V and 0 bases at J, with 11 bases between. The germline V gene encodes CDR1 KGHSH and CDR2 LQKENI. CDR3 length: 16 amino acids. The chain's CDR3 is CASSPPQVGMNTEAFF. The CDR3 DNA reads TGTGCCAGCTCACCACCGCAGGTAGGGATGAACACTGAAGCTTTCTTT. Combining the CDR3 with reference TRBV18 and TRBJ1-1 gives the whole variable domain NAGVMQNPRHLVRRRGQEARLRCSPMKGHSHVYWYRQLPEEGLKFMVYLQKENIIDESGMPKERFSAEFPKEGPSILRIQQVVRGDSAAYFCASSPPQVGMNTEAFFGQGTRLTVV.

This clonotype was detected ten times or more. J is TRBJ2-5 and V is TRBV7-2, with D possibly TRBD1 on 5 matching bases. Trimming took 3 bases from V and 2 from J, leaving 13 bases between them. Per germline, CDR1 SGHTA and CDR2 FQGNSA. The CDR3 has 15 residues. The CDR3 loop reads CASSFKGLGQETQYF. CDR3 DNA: TGTGCCAGCAGCTTTAAGGGGCTAGGACAAGAGACCCAGTACTTC.

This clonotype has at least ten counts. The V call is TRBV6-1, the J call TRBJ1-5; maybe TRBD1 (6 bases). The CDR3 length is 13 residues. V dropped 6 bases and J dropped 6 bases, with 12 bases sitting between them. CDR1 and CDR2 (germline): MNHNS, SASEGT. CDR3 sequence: CASRHRDRQPQHF. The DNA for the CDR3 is TGTGCCAGCAGACACAGGGATCGTCAGCCCCAGCATTTT.

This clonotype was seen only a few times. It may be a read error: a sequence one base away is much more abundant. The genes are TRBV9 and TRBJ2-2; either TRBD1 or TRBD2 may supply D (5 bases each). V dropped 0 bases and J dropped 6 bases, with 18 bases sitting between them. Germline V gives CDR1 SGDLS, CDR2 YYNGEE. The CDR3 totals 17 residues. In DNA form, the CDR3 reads TGTGCCAGCAGCGTAGATTTGAGGGACGCCTTAGCCGGGGAGCTGTTTTTT. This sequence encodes CASSVDLRDALAGELFF.

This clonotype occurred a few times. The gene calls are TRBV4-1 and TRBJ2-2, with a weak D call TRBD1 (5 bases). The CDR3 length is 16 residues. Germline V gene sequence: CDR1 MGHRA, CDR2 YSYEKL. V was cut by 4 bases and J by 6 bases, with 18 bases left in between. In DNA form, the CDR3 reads TGCGCCAGCAGCCGAGAAGTGCAGGGATTTCCCGGGGAGCTGTTTTTT. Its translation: CASSREVQGFPGELFF.